This entry lists 20 T cell receptor beta chains sequenced from one sample in a study of T cell repertoires in cytomegalovirus infection. One entry per CDR3 protein, called by TCRdb with MiXCR from the reads. The sample has 200,000 to 250,000 distinct CDR3 sequences, 20% to 25% seen once. The sequencing sample was made of CD8+ T cells from PBMCs. The receptors shown here come from a human donor in good health (CMV status not recorded). Some clones in this sample may be carry-over from other donors' samples.

This clonotype came up once. V and J are TRBV12-3 or TRBV12-4 and TRBJ2-3, with a weak D call TRBD2 (5 bases). The ends were cut back, 2 bases at V and 1 base at J, with 10 bases in the middle. This CDR3 contains 15 residues. DNA of the CDR3: TGTGCCAGCAGTTTATTGGAGAGGGGCACAGATACGCAGTATTTT. The encoded protein is CASSLLERGTDTQYF.

This clonotype was detected many times. The chain combines TRBV7-9 with TRBJ2-5; 8 positions agree with TRBD2. The CDR3 sequence is 14 residues long. Germline V gene lookup returns CDR1 SEHNR and CDR2 FQNEAQ (reference sequence). The V segment lost 2 bases and the J segment 4 bases; nucleotides outside the gene matches: 3. The CDR3 region has the DNA TGTGCCAGCAGCTTATCGGGGGGGCGAGAGACCCAGTACTTC. Encoded protein: CASSLSGGRETQYF.

This chain connects TRBV5-1 to TRBJ2-3; 7 bases are a match to TRBD1. The trim removed 0 bases at V and 4 bases at J, leaving 8 bases unmatched. The length of the CDR3 is 16 residues. Germline-derived CDR1 and CDR2 are SGHRS and YFSETQ. CDR3 sequence: CASSLAEGALPDTQYF. CDR3 DNA: TGCGCCAGCAGCTTGGCCGAGGGGGCGCTTCCAGATACGCAGTATTTT.

The CDR3 nucleotides are TGTGCCAGCAGCTCATTAGCGGGGATGTTCTACAATGAGCAGTTCTTC. Its protein product is CASSSLAGMFYNEQFF. The chain has TRBV5-6 and TRBJ2-1; TRBD2 matches 8 bases. The CDR3 is 16 residues long. The V gene's germline CDR1 is SGHDT and CDR2 YYEEEE. Germline trimming cut 3 bases from V and 3 bases from J; bases unmatched to any gene: 8.

The chain combines TRBV24-1 with TRBJ2-1; D is perhaps TRBD1 (5 bases). Germline V gene data show CDR1 as KGHDR and CDR2 as SFDVKD. V gave up 1 base and J gave up 8 bases, with 5 bases separating them. The CDR3 loop spans 12 amino acids. This CDR3 is CATSDFRDEQFF. The CDR3 DNA sequence: TGTGCCACCAGTGATTTCAGGGATGAGCAGTTCTTC.

The chain's CDR3 is CASSPSGERNEQFF. CDR3 bases: TGCGCCAGCAGTCCTAGCGGGGAGAGAAATGAGCAGTTCTTC. The rearrangement joins TRBV4-1 to TRBJ2-1; 9 bases fit TRBD2. CDR3 length: 14 amino acids. J was trimmed by 7 bases and V by 6 bases; bases with no gene match: 7. In germline, CDR1 is MGHRA, CDR2 YSYEKL.

This clonotype has a handful of counts. This sequence joins TRBV5-1 and TRBJ2-7, with D unclear. The CDR3 has 13 residues. Germline V gene data show CDR1 as SGHRS and CDR2 as YFSETQ. Trimming removed 2 bases from V and 6 bases from J, with 12 bases in between. The CDR3 reads CASSLTGSTEQYF. In DNA, the CDR3 is TGCGCCAGCAGCTTAACGGGCTCAACCGAGCAGTACTTC. The full variable domain, its missing parts supplied by reference TRBV5-1 and TRBJ2-7, is KAGVTQTPRYLIKTRGQQVTLSCSPISGHRSVSWYQQTPGQGLQFLFEYFSETQRNKGNFPGRFSGRQFSNSRSEMNVSTLELGDSALYLCASSLTGSTEQYFGPGTRLTVT.

This sequence joins TRBV20-1 and TRBJ2-1; 9 bases agree with TRBD1. V was clipped by 4 bases and J by 6 bases; unmatched bases: 1. There are 12 residues in the CDR3. CDR1 is DFQATT and CDR2 is SNEGSKA in the germline V gene (reference sequence). The CDR3 bases are TGCAGTGCTAAGGGACAGGGCAATGAGCAGTTCTTC. Translation: CSAKGQGNEQFF.

This clonotype was recorded many times. This chain connects TRBV2 to TRBJ1-1; possibly TRBD1 for D (5 bases). CDR3 size: 15 residues. V was cut by 8 bases and J by 1 base, with 17 bases left in between. Per the germline V gene, CDR1 is SNHLY and CDR2 is FYNNEI. CDR3 region: CASWPGRSQNTEAFF. In nucleotides, the CDR3 is TGTGCCAGCTGGCCAGGGAGAAGTCAGAACACTGAAGCTTTCTTT. Supplemented by reference TRBV2 and TRBJ1-1, the full variable domain reads EPEVTQTPSHQVTQMGQEVILRCVPISNHLYFYWYRQILGQKVEFLVSFYNNEISEKSEIFDDQFSVERPDGSNFTLKIRSTKLEDSAMYFCASWPGRSQNTEAFFGQGTRLTVV.

The J gene is TRBJ2-2, the V gene TRBV6-4, with 7 bases lining up with TRBD2. J gave up 4 bases and V 4 bases, and 3 bases lay outside the gene matches. The V gene's germline CDR1 is MRHNA and CDR2 SNTAGT. This CDR3 is 14 amino acids long. The CDR3: CASSALAVTGELFF. The CDR3 nucleotides are TGTGCCAGCAGTGCGCTAGCGGTCACCGGGGAGCTGTTTTTT.

In this sample, this clonotype turned up a few times. J is TRBJ2-7 and V is TRBV20-1; D possibly corresponds to TRBD2 (6 bases). Germline lookup yields CDR1 DFQATT and CDR2 SNEGSKA (reference sequence). Trimming stripped 0 bases from V and 3 bases from J, with 12 bases between. The CDR3 totals 14 residues. The CDR3 DNA sequence: TGCAGTGCTAGAGATACTGGTAGCGGCTACGAGCAGTACTTC. As protein: CSARDTGSGYEQYF.

The chain employs TRBV20-1 and TRBJ2-7; D is ambiguous. V shed 3 bases and J shed 3 bases, with 12 bases lying between them. The CDR3 covers 13 residues. In germline, CDR1 is DFQATT, CDR2 SNEGSKA (reference sequence). The CDR3 DNA is TGCAGTGCTAGTCTGGGCAGTGTCTACGAGCAGTACTTC. This sequence encodes CSASLGSVYEQYF.

This clonotype was seen at least ten times. The chain employs TRBV7-9 and TRBJ1-2; D is ambiguous. This CDR3 region has 15 residues. Looked up from germline, CDR1 is SEHNR and CDR2 is FQNEAQ (reference sequence). V was pared by 3 bases and J by 1 base, with 12 bases between. CDR3 region: CASSLDAAVNYGYTF. Here the CDR3 DNA reads TGTGCCAGCAGCTTGGACGCGGCTGTTAACTATGGCTACACCTTC.

This clonotype was counted many times. The chain employs TRBV7-9 and TRBJ2-2; 7 bases fit TRBD2. Per the germline V gene, CDR1 is SEHNR and CDR2 is FQNEAQ (reference sequence). Unmatched junction bases numbered 0, after V lost 3 bases and J lost 5 bases. The CDR3 covers 13 residues. CDR3 coding DNA: TGTGCCAGCAGCTTCGGGGGGACCGGGGAGCTGTTTTTT. Translating it yields CASSFGGTGELFF.

The chain uses TRBV7-9 and TRBJ2-5; D uncertain. V was trimmed by 5 bases and J by 1 base, leaving 11 bases between them. The CDR3 sequence is 14 residues long. CDR1 and CDR2 from the germline V gene are SEHNR and FQNEAQ (reference sequence). CDR3 nucleotide sequence: TGTGCCAGCAGCGGCGGACGGACCCAAGAGACCCAGTACTTC. It codes for CASSGGRTQETQYF.

The chain uses TRBV2 and TRBJ1-1, with D maybe TRBD1 (5 bases). Germline lookup yields CDR1 SNHLY and CDR2 FYNNEI. Trimming stripped 7 bases from V and 7 bases from J, with 7 bases between. The CDR3 loop spans 10 amino acids. Here the CDR3 reads CASMGVEAFF. The CDR3 DNA reads TGTGCCAGCATGGGGGTTGAAGCTTTCTTT.

The chain is built from TRBV7-9 and TRBJ2-7; D tentatively fits TRBD1 or TRBD2 (6 bases each). V was cut by 5 bases and J by 2 bases, with 16 bases left in between. CDR1 and CDR2 from the germline V gene are SEHNR and FQNEAQ (reference sequence). CDR3 length: 15 residues. The CDR3 region has the DNA TGTGCCAGCAGCCCAGCCCGGGGGCTCACCTACGAGCAGTACTTC. Its translation is CASSPARGLTYEQYF.

This clonotype was seen only a few times. V is TRBV19 and J is TRBJ1-2, with 9 bases that match TRBD1. Germline V gene sequence: CDR1 LNHDA, CDR2 SQIVND (reference sequence). This CDR3 region has 16 residues. The V and J ends lost 3 bases and 5 bases, in that order; junction bases with no gene match: 10. CDR3 residues: CASSIVGTGTSYGYTF. CDR3 in DNA: TGTGCCAGTAGTATCGTCGGGACAGGGACGTCTTATGGCTACACCTTC.

This clonotype was recorded a few times. The chain joins TRBV12-3 or TRBV12-4 to TRBJ1-5; TRBD1 agrees at 7 bases. The V and J ends lost 3 bases and 6 bases, in that order; junction bases with no gene match: 5. CDR3 size: 14 residues. The CDR3 reads CASSLTQGGQPQHF. CDR3 coding DNA: TGTGCCAGCAGTTTGACTCAGGGGGGTCAGCCCCAGCATTTT.

This clonotype was seen more than once but under ten times. The CDR3: CASGSLGYHSYEQYF. As DNA, the CDR3 is TGTGCTAGTGGTTCCTTAGGGTACCACTCCTACGAGCAGTACTTC. The J gene is TRBJ2-7, the V gene TRBV12-5; no clear D. This CDR3 contains 15 residues. The V and J ends lost 4 bases and 0 bases respectively, with 13 bases between them. Germline-derived CDR1 and CDR2 are LGHNT and FRNRAP.